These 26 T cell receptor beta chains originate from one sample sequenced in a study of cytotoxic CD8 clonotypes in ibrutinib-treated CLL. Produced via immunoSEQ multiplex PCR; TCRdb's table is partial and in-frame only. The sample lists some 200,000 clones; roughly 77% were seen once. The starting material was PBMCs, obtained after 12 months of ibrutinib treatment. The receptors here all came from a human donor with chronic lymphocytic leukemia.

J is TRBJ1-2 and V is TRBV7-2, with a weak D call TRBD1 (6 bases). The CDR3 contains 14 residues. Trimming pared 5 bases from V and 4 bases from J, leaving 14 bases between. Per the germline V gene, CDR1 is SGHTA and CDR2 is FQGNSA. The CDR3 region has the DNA TGTGCCAGCAGCGCCGGGCCCAGGGGCTATGGCTACACCTTC. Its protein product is CASSAGPRGYGYTF.

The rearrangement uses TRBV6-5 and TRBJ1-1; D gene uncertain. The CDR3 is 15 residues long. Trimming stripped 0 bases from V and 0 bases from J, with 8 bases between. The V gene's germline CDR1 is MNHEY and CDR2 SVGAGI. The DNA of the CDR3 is TGTGCCAGCAGTTACTCGAACATCATGAACACTGAAGCTTTCTTT. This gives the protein CASSYSNIMNTEAFF.

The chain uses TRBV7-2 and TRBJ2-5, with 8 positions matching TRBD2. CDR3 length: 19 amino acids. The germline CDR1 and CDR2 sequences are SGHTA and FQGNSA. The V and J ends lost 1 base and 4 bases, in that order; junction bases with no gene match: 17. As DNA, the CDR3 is TGTGCCAGCAGCTTAGGACTGAAAACCTCGGGACTAGTAGGAGAGACCCAGTACTTC. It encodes CASSLGLKTSGLVGETQYF.

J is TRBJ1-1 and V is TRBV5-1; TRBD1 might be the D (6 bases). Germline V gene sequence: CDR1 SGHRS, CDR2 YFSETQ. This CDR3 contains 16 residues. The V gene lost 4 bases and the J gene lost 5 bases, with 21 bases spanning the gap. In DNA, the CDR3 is TGCGCCAGCAGCCCTTCACGGGGGCGCGCGGGGACTGAAGCTTTCTTT. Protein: CASSPSRGRAGTEAFF.

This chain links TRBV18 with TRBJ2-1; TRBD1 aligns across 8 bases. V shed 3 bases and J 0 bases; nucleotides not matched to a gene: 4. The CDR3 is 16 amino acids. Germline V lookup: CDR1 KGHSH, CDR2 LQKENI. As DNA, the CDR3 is TGTGCCAGCTCACCCCGGACAGGGAGCTCCTACAATGAGCAGTTCTTC. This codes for CASSPRTGSSYNEQFF.

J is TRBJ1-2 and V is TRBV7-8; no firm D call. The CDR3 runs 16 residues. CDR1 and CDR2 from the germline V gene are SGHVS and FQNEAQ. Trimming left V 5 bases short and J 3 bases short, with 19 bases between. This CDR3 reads CASSGGLLALDYGYTF. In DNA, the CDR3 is TGTGCCAGCAGCGGCGGACTGCTAGCCCTGGACTATGGCTACACCTTC.

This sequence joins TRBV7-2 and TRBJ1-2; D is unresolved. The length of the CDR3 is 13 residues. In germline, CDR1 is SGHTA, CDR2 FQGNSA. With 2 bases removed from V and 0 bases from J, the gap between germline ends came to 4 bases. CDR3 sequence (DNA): TGTGCCAGCAGCTTAATGCCTAACTATGGCTACACCTTC. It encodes CASSLMPNYGYTF.

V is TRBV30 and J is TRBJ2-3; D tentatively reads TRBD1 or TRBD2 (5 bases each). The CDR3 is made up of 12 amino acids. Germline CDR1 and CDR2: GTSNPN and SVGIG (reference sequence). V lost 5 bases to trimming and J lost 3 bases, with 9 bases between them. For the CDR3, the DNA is TGTGCCTGGGTCGGGGCTACAGATACGCAGTATTTT. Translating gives CAWVGATDTQYF.

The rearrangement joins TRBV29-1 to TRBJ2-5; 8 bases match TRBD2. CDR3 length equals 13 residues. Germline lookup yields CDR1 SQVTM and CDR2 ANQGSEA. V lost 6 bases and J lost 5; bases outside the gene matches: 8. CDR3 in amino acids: CSVHSGRGETQYF. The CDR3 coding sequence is TGCAGCGTCCACAGCGGGAGAGGGGAGACCCAGTACTTC. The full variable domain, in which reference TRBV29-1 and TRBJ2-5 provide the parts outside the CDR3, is SAVISQKPSRDICQRGTSLTIQCQVDSQVTMMFWYRQQPGQSLTLIATANQGSEATYESGFVIDKFPISRPNLTFSTLTVSNMSPEDSSIYLCSVHSGRGETQYFGPGTRLLVL.

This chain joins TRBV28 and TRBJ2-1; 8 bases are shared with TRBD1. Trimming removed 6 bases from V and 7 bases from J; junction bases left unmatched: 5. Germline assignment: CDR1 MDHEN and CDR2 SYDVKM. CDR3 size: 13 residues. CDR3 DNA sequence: TGTGCCAGCAGGGACAGGGATTTGAATGAGCAGTTCTTC. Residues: CASRDRDLNEQFF.

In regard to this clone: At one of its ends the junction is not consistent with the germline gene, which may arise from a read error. In DNA form, the CDR3 reads TGTGCCAGCAGCCTACCACCGGGACGGGACTTC. Its translation: CASSLPPGRDF. This sequence joins TRBV6-1 and TRBJ2-7; D may match TRBD1 or TRBD2 (5 bases each). The CDR3 consists of 11 residues. Germline V lookup: CDR1 MNHNS, CDR2 SASEGT.

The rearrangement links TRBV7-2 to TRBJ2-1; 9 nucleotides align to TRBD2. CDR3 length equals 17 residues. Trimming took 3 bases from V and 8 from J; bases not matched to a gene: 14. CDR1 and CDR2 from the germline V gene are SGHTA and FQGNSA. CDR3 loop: CASSFSGTSSGFDEQFF. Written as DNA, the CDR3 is TGTGCCAGCAGCTTCTCAGGGACTAGCAGTGGTTTCGATGAGCAGTTCTTC. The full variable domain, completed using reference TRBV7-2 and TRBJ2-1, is GAGVSQSPSNKVTEKGKDVELRCDPISGHTALYWYRQSLGQGLEFLIYFQGNSAPDKSGLPSDRFSAERTGGSVSTLTIQRTQQEDSAVYLCASSFSGTSSGFDEQFFGPGTRLTVL.

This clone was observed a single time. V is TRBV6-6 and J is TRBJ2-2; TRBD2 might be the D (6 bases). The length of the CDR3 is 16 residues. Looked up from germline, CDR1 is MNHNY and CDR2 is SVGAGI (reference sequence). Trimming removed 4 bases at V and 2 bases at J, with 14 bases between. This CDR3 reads CASSSGGALNTGELFF. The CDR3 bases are TGTGCCAGCAGTTCCGGGGGAGCCCTTAACACCGGGGAGCTGTTTTTT.

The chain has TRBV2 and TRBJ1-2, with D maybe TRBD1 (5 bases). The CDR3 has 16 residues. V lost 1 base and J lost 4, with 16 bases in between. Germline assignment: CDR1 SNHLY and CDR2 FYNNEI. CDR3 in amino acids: CASSEVQEGVSYGYTF. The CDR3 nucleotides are TGTGCCAGCAGTGAAGTACAGGAGGGAGTAAGCTATGGCTACACCTTC.

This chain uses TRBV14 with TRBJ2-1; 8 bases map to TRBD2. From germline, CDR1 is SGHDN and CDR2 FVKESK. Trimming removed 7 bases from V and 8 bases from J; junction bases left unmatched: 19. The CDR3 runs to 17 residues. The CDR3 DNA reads TGTGCCAGCACCAGCAACCCGCCGAGCGGGAGAAGCTATGAGCAGTTCTTC. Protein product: CASTSNPPSGRSYEQFF.

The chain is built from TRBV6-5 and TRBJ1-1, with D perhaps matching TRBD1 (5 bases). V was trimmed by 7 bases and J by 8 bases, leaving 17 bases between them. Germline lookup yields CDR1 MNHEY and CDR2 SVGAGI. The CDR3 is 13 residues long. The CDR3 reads CASTPGSGEEAFF. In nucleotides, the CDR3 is TGTGCCAGCACCCCAGGCTCGGGGGAGGAAGCTTTCTTT.

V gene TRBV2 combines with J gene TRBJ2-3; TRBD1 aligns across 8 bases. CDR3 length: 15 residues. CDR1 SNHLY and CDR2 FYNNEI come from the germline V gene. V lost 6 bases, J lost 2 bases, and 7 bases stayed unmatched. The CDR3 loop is CASRETGAHTDTQYF. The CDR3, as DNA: TGTGCCAGCAGGGAGACAGGGGCTCACACAGATACGCAGTATTTT. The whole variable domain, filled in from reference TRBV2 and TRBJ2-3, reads EPEVTQTPSHQVTQMGQEVILRCVPISNHLYFYWYRQILGQKVEFLVSFYNNEISEKSEIFDDQFSVERPDGSNFTLKIRSTKLEDSAMYFCASRETGAHTDTQYFGPGTRLTVL.

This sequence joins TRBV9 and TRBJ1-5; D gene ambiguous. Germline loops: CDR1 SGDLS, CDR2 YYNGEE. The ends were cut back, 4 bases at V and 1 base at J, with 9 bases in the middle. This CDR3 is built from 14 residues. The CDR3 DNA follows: TGTGCCAGCAGCATTAGGGAGAGCAATCAGCCCCAGCATTTT. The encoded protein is CASSIRESNQPQHF.

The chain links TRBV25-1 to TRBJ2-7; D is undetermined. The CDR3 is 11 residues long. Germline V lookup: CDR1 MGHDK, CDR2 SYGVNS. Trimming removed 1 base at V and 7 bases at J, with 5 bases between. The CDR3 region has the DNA TGTGCCAGCAGTGAATTGAGGGAGCAGTACTTC. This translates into CASSELREQYF.

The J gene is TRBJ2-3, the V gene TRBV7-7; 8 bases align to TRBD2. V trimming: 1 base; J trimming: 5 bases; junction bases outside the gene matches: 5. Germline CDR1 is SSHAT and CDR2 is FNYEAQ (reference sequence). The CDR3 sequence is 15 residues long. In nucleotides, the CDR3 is TGTGCCAGCAGCTTAGGCGGGGGGCCTGGAGATACGCAGTATTTT. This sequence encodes CASSLGGGPGDTQYF. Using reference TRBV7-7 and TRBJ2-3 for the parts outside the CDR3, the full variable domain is GAGVSQSPRYKVTKRGQDVTLRCDPISSHATLYWYQQALGQGPEFLTYFNYEAQPDKSGLPSDRFSAERPEGSISTLTIQRTEQRDSAMYRCASSLGGGPGDTQYFGPGTRLTVL.

The CDR3 region has the DNA TGTGCCAGCAGCGTAGATCTTGCCCGGGAGACCCAGTACTTC. It specifies CASSVDLARETQYF. The chain is built from TRBV9 and TRBJ2-5; D remains ambiguous. The ends were cut back, 0 bases at V and 5 bases at J, with 11 bases in the middle. The CDR3 has 14 residues. Germline V CDR1 and CDR2: SGDLS, YYNGEE.

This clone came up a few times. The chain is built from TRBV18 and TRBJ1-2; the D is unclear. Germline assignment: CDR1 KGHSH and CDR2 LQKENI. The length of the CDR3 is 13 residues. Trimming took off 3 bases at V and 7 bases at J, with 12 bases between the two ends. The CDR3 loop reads CASSPASRPGYTF. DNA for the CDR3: TGTGCCAGCTCACCGGCATCCAGACCTGGCTACACCTTC.

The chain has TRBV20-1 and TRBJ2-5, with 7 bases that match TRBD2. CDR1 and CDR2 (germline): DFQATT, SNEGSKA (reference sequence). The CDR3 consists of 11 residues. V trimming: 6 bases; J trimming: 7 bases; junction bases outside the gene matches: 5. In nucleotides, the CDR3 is TGCAGTGCGCCTCCGGGGGGGACCCAGTACTTC. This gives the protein CSAPPGGTQYF.

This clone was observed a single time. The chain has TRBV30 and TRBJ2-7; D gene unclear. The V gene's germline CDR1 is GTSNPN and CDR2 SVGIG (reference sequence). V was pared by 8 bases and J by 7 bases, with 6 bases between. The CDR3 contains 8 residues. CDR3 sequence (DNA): TGTGCCGGGCTAGAGCAGTACTTC. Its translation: CAGLEQYF.

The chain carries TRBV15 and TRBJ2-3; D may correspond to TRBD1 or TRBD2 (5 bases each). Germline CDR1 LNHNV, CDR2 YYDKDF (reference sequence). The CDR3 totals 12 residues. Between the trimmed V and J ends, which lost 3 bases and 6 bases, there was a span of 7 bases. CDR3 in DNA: TGTGCCACCAGCAGGGGGGTGGATACGCAGTATTTT. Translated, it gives CATSRGVDTQYF.

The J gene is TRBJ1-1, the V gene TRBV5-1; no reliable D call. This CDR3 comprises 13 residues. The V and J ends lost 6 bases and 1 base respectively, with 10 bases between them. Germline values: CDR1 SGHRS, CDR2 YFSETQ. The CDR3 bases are TGCGCCAGCATGCTTTGGGAGAACACTGAAGCTTTCTTT. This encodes CASMLWENTEAFF.